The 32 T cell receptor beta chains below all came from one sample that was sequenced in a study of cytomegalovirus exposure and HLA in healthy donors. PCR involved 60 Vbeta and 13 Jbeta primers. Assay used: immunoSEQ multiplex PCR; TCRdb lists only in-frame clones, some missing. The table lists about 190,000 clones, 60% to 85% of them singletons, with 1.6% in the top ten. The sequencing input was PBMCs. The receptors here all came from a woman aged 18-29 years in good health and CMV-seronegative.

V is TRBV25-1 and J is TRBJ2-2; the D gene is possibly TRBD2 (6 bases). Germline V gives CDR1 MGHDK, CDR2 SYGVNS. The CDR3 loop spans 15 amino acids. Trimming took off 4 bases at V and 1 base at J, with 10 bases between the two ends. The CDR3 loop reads CASSVWGVNTGELFF. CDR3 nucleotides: TGTGCCAGCAGTGTGTGGGGGGTGAACACCGGGGAGCTGTTTTTT. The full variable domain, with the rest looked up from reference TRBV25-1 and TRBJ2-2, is EADIYQTPRYLVIGTGKKITLECSQTMGHDKMYWYQQDPGMELHLIHYSYGVNSTEKGDLSSESTVSRIRTEHFPLTLESARPSHTSQYLCASSVWGVNTGELFFGEGSRLTVL.

The CDR3, as DNA: TGCAGCGTTTTACGACTAGCGGGGGCCGTGCAGAATGAGCAGTTCTTC. It encodes CSVLRLAGAVQNEQFF. The rearrangement links TRBV29-1 to TRBJ2-1; 12 bases agree with TRBD2. Trimming took 5 bases from V and 7 from J; bases not matched to a gene: 12. This CDR3 region has 16 residues. Germline lookup yields CDR1 SQVTM and CDR2 ANQGSEA.

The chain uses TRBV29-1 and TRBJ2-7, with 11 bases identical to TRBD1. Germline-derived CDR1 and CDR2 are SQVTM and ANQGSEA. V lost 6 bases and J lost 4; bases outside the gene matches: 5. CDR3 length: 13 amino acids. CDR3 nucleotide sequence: TGCAGCGTAACCGGGACAGGGGGGTACGAGCAGTACTTC. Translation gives CSVTGTGGYEQYF.

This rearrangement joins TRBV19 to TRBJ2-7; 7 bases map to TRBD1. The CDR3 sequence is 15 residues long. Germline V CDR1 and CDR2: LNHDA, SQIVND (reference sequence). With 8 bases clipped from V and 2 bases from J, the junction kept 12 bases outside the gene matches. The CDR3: CASSLSQGNPYEQYF. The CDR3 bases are TGTGCCAGTTCGTTATCACAGGGGAACCCCTACGAGCAGTACTTC.

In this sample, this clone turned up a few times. CDR3 region: CASSVSLTGETEAFF. DNA of the CDR3: TGCGCCAGCAGTGTCTCCCTAACAGGGGAGACTGAAGCTTTCTTT. This sequence joins TRBV10-1 and TRBJ1-1; 7 bases fit TRBD1. The CDR3 spans 15 residues. Germline V gene lookup returns CDR1 WNHNN and CDR2 SYGVQD (reference sequence). With V trimmed by 4 bases and J by 5 bases, 10 bases remained unmatched.

The CDR3 nucleotides are TGTGCCAGCAGCAGGAAGGACAGACTTGATCAGCCCCAGCATTTT. It is translated as CASSRKDRLDQPQHF. The chain couples TRBV5-8 to TRBJ1-5, with a possible D match to TRBD1 (6 bases). The CDR3 loop spans 15 amino acids. The germline CDR1 and CDR2 sequences are SGHTS and YDEGEE. Trimming left V 4 bases short and J 5 bases short, with 16 bases between.

CDR3 bases: TGTGCCAGCCCAGATGAAGCTTTCTTT. It specifies CASPDEAFF. The genes are TRBV9 and TRBJ1-1; D remains ambiguous. Germline values: CDR1 SGDLS, CDR2 YYNGEE. The CDR3 extends over 9 amino acids. V was clipped by 7 bases and J by 7 bases, with 5 bases between them.

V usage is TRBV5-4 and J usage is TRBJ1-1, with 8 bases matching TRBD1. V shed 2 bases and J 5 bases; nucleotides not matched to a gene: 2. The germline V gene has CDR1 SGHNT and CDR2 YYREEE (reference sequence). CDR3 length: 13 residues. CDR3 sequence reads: CASSLQGGTEAFF. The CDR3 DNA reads TGTGCCAGCAGCTTACAGGGGGGGACTGAAGCTTTCTTT.

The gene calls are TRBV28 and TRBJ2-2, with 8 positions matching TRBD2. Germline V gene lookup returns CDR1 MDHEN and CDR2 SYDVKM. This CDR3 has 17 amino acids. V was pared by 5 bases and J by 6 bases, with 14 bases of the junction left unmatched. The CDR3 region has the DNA TGTGCCAGCAGTCGAGATCCCAGCGGGAGAAGGGCCGGGGAGCTGTTTTTT. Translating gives CASSRDPSGRRAGELFF.

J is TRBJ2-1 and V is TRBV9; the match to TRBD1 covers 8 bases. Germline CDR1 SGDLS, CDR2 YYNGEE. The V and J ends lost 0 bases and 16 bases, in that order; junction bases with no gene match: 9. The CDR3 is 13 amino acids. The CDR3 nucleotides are TGTGCCAGCAGCGTAGCGCCACAGGGGGACGTCTTCTTC. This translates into CASSVAPQGDVFF.

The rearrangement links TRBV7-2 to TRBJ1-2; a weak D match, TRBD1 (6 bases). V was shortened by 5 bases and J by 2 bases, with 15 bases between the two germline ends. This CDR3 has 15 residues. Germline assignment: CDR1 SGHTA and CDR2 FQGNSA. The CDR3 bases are TGTGCCAGCAGCAGACAGGCGGAACTAAACTATGGCTACACCTTC. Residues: CASSRQAELNYGYTF.

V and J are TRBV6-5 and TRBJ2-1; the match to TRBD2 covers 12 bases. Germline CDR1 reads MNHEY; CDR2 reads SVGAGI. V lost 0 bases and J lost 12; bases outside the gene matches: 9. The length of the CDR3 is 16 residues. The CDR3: CASSYSGLAGRMVQFF. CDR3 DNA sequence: TGTGCCAGCAGTTACTCGGGACTAGCGGGTCGGATGGTGCAGTTCTTC.

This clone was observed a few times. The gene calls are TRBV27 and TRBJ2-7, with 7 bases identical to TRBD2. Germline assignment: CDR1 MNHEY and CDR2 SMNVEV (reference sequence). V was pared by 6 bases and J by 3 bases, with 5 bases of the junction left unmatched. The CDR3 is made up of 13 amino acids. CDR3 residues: CASRAGVFYEQYF. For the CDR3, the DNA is TGTGCCAGCAGGGCGGGAGTATTCTACGAGCAGTACTTC.

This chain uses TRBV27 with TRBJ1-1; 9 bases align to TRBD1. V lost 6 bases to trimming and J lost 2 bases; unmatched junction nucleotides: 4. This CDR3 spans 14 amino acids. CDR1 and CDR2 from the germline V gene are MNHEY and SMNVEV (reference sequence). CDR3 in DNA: TGTGCCAGCAGGCAGACAGGGGGAAACACTGAAGCTTTCTTT. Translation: CASRQTGGNTEAFF.

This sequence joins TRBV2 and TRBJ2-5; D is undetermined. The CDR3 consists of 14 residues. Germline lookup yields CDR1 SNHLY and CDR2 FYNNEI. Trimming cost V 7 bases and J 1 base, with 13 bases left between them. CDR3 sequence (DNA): TGTGCCAGCACCGAACGTCAGGTCCAAGAGACCCAGTACTTC. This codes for CASTERQVQETQYF.

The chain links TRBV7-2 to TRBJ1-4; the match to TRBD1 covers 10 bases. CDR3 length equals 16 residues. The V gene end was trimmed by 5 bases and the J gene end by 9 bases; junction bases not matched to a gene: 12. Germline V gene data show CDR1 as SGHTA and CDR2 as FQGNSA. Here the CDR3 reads CASSLKMGQGIQKLFF. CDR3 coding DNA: TGTGCCAGCAGCCTAAAAATGGGACAGGGGATTCAAAAACTGTTTTTT.

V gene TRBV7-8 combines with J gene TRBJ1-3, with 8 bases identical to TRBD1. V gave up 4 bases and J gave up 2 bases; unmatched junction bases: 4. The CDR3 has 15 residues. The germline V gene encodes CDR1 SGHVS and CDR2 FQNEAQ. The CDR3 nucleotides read TGTGCCAGCAGCTACGGACAGGGTACTGGAAACACCATATATTTT. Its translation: CASSYGQGTGNTIYF.

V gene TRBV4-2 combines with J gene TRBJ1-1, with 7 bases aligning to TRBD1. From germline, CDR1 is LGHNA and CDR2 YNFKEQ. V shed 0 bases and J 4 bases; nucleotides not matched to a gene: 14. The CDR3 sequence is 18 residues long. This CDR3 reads CASSQDQVGGRVATEAFF. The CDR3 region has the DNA TGTGCCAGCAGCCAAGATCAGGTAGGGGGCAGGGTGGCCACTGAAGCTTTCTTT.

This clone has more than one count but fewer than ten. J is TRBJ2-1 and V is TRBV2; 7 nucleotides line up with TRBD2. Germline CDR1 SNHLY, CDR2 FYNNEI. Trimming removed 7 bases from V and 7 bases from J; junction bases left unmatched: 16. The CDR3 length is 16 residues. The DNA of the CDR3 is TGTGCCAGCACATATTGGTGGGAGGGCCTGGGGAATGAGCAGTTCTTC. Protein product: CASTYWWEGLGNEQFF.

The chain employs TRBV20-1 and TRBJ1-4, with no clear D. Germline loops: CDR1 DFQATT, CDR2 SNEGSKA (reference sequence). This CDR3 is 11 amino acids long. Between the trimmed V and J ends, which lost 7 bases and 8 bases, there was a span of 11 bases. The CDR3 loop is CSVILMEKLFF. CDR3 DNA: TGCAGTGTCATACTTATGGAAAAACTGTTTTTT.

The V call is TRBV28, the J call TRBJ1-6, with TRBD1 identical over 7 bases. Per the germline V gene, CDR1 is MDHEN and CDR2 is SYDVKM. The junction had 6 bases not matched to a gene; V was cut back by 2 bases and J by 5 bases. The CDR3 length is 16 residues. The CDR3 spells CASSLPSTGNNSPLHF. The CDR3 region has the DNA TGTGCCAGCAGTTTACCCTCGACAGGGAATAATTCACCCCTCCACTTT.

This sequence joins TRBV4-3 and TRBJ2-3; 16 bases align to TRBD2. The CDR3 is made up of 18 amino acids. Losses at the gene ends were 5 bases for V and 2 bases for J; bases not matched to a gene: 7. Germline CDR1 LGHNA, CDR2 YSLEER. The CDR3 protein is CASSYGTSGRADTDTQYF. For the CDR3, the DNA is TGCGCCAGCAGCTATGGGACTAGCGGGAGGGCGGACACAGATACGCAGTATTTT.

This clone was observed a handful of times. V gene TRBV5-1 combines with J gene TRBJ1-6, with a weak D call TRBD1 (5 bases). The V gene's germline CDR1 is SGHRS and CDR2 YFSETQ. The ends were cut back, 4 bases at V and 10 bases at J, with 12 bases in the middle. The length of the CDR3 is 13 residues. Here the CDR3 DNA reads TGCGCCAGCAGCGCCGGACATGTCTCACCCCTCCACTTT. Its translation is CASSAGHVSPLHF.

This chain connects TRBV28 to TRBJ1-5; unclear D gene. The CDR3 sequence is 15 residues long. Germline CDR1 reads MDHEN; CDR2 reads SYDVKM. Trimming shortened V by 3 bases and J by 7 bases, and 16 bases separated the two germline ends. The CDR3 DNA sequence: TGTGCCAGCAGTTTCTTTGGACGAGGGCACCAGCCCCAGCATTTT. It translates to CASSFFGRGHQPQHF.

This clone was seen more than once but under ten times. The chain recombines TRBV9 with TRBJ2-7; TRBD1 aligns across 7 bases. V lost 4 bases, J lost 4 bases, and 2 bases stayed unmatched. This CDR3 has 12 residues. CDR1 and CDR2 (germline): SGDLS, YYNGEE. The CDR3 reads CASSPGGYEQYF. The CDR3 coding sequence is TGTGCCAGCAGCCCAGGGGGTTACGAGCAGTACTTC.

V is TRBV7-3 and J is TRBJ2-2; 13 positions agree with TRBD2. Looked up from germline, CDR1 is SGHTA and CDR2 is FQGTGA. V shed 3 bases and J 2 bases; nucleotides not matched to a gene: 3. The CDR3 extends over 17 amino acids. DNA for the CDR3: TGTGCCAGCAGCTTTCGGACTAGCGGGAGAAACACCGGGGAGCTGTTTTTT. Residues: CASSFRTSGRNTGELFF.

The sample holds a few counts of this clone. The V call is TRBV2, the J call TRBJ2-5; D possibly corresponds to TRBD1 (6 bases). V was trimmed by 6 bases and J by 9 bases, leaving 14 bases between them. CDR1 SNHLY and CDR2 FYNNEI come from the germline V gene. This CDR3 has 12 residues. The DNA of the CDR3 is TGTGCCAGCAGCGTCGACAGGAAGGCCCAGTACTTC. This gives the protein CASSVDRKAQYF.

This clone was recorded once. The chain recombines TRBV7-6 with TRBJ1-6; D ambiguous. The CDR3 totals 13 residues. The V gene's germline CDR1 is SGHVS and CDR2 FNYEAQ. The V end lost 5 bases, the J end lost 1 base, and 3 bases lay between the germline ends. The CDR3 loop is CASSLSYNSPLHF. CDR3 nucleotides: TGTGCCAGCAGCCTATCCTATAATTCACCCCTCCACTTT.

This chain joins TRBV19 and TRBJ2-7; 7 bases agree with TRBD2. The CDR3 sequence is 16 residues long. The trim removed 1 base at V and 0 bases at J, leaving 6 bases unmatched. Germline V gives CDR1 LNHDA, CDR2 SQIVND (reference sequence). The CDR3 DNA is TGTGCCAGTAGTATAGTTGCGGGGGAGGTCTCCTACGAGCAGTACTTC. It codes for CASSIVAGEVSYEQYF. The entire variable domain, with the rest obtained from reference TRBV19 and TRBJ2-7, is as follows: DGGITQSPKYLFRKEGQNVTLSCEQNLNHDAMYWYRQDPGQGLRLIYYSQIVNDFQKGDIAEGYSVSREKKESFPLTVTSAQKNPTAFYLCASSIVAGEVSYEQYFGPGTRLTVT.

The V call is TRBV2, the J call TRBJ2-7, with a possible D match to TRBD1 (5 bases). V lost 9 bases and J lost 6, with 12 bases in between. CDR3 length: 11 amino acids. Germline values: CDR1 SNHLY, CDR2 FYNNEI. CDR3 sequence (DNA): TGTGCCAGTCAGGGTTCTGGCGAGCAGTACTTC. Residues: CASQGSGEQYF. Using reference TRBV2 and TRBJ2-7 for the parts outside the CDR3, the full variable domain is EPEVTQTPSHQVTQMGQEVILRCVPISNHLYFYWYRQILGQKVEFLVSFYNNEISEKSEIFDDQFSVERPDGSNFTLKIRSTKLEDSAMYFCASQGSGEQYFGPGTRLTVT.

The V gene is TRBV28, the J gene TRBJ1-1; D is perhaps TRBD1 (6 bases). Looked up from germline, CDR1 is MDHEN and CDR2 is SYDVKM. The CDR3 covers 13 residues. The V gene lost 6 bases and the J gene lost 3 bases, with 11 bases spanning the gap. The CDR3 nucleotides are TGTGCCAGCAGGCAATCAGGGGACACTGAAGCTTTCTTT. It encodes CASRQSGDTEAFF.

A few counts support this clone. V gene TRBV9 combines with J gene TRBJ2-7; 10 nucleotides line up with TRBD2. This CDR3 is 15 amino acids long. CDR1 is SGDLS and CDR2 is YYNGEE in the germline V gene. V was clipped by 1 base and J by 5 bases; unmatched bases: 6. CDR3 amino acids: CASSVRSGGENEQYF. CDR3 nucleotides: TGTGCCAGCAGCGTAAGAAGCGGGGGGGAGAACGAGCAGTACTTC.